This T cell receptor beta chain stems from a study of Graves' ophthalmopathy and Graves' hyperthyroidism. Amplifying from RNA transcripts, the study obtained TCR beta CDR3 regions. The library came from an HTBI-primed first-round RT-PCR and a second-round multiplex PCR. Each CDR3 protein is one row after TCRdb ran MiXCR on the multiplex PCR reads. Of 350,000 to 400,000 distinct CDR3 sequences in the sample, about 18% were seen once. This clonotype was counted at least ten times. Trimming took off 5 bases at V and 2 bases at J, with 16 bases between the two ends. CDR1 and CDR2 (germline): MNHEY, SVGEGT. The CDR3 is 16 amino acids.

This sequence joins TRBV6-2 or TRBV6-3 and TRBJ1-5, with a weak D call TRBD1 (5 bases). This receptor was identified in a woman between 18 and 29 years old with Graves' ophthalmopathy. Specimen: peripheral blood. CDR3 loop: CASSPRWGGGNQPQHF. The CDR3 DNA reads TGTGCCAGCAGTCCTCGATGGGGGGGGGGCAATCAGCCCCAGCATTTT.